The rows below give T cell receptor beta chains drawn from one sample of a study of T cell repertoires in cytomegalovirus infection. TCRdb reanalysed the reads using MiXCR and keeps one entry per CDR3 protein. Altogether a few hundred thousand distinct CDR3 sequences are present, about a sixth being singletons, with the ten largest covering around 12%. The sequencing sample was made of PBMCs. The origin of the receptors is a human donor in good health (CMV status not recorded). Some clones in this sample may be carry-over from other donors' samples. CDR3s leave out the opening cysteine and the closing phenylalanine or tryptophan. D genes are given only for firm matches.

.	TRBV4-2	ASSQGGYSNQPQH
.	TRBV20-1	SATSPWGRGSYNSPLH
TRBD1	TRBV7-9	ASSPLTPGQNNEQF
TRBD1	TRBV5-4	ASSLAQGAGALGKNIQY
TRBD2	TRBV6-9	ASSFNKDSGGGPGANVLT
.	TRBV7-2	ASSTGSLRGQY
.	TRBV20-1	SALDLWADTQY
.	TRBV7-9	ASRLDTRAGNQPQH
.	TRBV11-1	AVQTAPNTGELF
.	TRBV9	ASSVLGAETQY
.	TRBV4-1	ASSPLDLPGTEAF
.	TRBV6-6	ASSYGTRGEKLF
.	TRBV2	ASSFSARGTQPQH
TRBD1	TRBV28	ASRMWDRGQPQH
.	TRBV19	ASTHAGAGELF
.	TRBV20-1	SGISTPGPNQPQH
TRBD1	TRBV12-3/TRBV12-4	ASSRDRDNTEAF
TRBD1	TRBV28	ASTPGGSFYEQY
.	TRBV27	ASSLRQNNYGYT
.	TRBV4-3	ASSQEDAPLH
.	TRBV25-1	ASSELGMGYGYT
.	TRBV5-6	ASSVPFRDPTEAF
.	TRBV11-2	ASSSSRASYNEQF
.	TRBV12-3/TRBV12-4	ASSFTGFEQY
.	TRBV12-3/TRBV12-4	ASSFVPKMGGAWNTGELF
.	TRBV4-2	ASSLETGLGTEAF
.	TRBV6-1	ASSPIGTNSPLH
.	TRBV2	ASRTAGNTIY
TRBD2	TRBV7-8	ASSPRGGTQETQY
.	TRBV28	ASSAARGSTNTGELF
.	TRBV6-5	ASSYGPAKNIQY
.	TRBV7-2	ASSLGGGGNEQF
TRBD1	TRBV29-1	SVSGTGAKLF
.	TRBV20-1	SANGDEKSYNEQF
.	TRBV25-1	ASSEGSGYT
.	TRBV7-2	ASSLVGLGAAGNTIY
.	TRBV7-2	ASSFVTVRGTEAF
TRBD1	TRBV9	ASGRQGAGANVLT
TRBD2	TRBV4-1	ASSPVSGGYNEQF
.	TRBV7-9	ASSRGASDGYT
.	TRBV6-6	ASSPRGEPGNTIY
TRBD1	TRBV7-9	ASSEGDRANTEAF
.	TRBV27	ASSFMDGSYEQY
.	TRBV28	ASNLGQGSSPLH
TRBD1	TRBV3-1	ASSHIDRGLSETQY
.	TRBV9	ASRTTGRGELGELF
.	TRBV7-2	ASAPEGRGAYEQY
TRBD1	TRBV7-9	ASSPDRGQTEAF
.	TRBV12-5	ASGFSRTDNTEAF
.	TRBV12-3/TRBV12-4	ASSWTVANQPQH
TRBD1	TRBV20-1	SARAPDRGGDIQY
.	TRBV12-3/TRBV12-4	ASRREGTDTQY
.	TRBV6-5	ASRRGTLEETQY
TRBD1	TRBV12-5	ASAFSKGQGYYGYT
.	TRBV7-2	ASSDIKASDTQY
.	TRBV10-3	AISDSRLTYEQY
.	TRBV7-9	ASSPRGDPGSYEQY
TRBD2	TRBV4-3	ASSQAGTSLEETQY